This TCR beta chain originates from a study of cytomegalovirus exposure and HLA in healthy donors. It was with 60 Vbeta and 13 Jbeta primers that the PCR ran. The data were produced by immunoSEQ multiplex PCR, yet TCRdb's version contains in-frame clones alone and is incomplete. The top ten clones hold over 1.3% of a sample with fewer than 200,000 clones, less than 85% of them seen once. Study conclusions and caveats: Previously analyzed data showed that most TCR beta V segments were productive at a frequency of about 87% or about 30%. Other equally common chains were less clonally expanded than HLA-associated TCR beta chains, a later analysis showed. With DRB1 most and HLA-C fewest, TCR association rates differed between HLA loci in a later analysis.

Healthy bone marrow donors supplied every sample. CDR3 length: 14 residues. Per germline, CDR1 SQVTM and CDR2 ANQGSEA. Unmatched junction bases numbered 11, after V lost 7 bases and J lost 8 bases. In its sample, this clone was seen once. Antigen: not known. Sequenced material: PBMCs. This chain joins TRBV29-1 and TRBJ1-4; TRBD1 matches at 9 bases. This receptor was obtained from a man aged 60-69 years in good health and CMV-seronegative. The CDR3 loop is CSGVTGGGGEKLFF. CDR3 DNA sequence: TGCAGCGGTGTCACAGGGGGCGGTGGGGAAAAACTGTTTTTT.